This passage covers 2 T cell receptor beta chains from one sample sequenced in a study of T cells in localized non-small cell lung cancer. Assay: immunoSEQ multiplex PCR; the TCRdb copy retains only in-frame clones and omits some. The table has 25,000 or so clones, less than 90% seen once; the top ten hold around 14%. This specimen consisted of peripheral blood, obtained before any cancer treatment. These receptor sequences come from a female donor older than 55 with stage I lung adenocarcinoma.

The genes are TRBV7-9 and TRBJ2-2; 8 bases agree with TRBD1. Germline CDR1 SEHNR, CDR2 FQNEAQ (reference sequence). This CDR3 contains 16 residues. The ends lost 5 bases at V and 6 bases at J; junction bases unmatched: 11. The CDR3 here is CASSRGQGSVAGELFF. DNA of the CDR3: TGTGCCAGCAGCCGCGGACAGGGATCGGTGGCCGGGGAGCTGTTTTTT.

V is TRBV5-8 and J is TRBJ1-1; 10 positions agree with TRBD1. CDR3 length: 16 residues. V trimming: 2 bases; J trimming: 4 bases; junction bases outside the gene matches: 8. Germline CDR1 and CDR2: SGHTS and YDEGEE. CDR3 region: CASSFGQGEGSTEAFF. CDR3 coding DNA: TGTGCCAGCAGCTTCGGACAGGGGGAGGGGAGCACTGAAGCTTTCTTT.